Listed here are 8 T cell receptor beta chains from one sample, sequenced in a study of cytomegalovirus exposure and HLA in healthy donors. The PCR contained 60 Vbeta and 13 Jbeta primers. The data were produced by immunoSEQ multiplex PCR, yet TCRdb's version contains in-frame clones alone and is incomplete. The table lists 150,000 to 200,000 clones, 70% to 80% of them singletons. Sequenced material: PBMCs. These receptors came from a woman aged 50 to 65 in good health and CMV-seronegative.

This clone appeared once. The V gene is TRBV6-1, the J gene TRBJ1-1; 7 nucleotides match TRBD1. There are 14 residues in the CDR3. The V gene end was trimmed by 6 bases and the J gene end by 1 base; junction bases not matched to a gene: 5. The V gene's germline CDR1 is MNHNS and CDR2 SASEGT. The CDR3 reads CASRRQGSNTEAFF. For the CDR3, the DNA is TGTGCCAGCAGGAGACAGGGATCGAACACTGAAGCTTTCTTT.

This clone was counted once. The chain uses TRBV2 and TRBJ1-2; TRBD1 matches at 7 bases. The CDR3 is made up of 13 amino acids. Per germline, CDR1 SNHLY and CDR2 FYNNEI. The V gene end was trimmed by 6 bases and the J gene end by 4 bases; junction bases not matched to a gene: 5. DNA of the CDR3: TGTGCCAGCAGGAACGAGGGGGCCTATGGCTACACCTTC. Its protein product is CASRNEGAYGYTF.

DNA for the CDR3: TGTGCCAGCAGCCCGGGACTAGCGGTAGGGACCCAGTACTTC. Translating gives CASSPGLAVGTQYF. The rearrangement joins TRBV7-2 to TRBJ2-5, with 11 bases aligning to TRBD2. Germline CDR1 reads SGHTA; CDR2 reads FQGNSA. After removal of 5 bases from V and 7 bases from J, the junction contained 6 bases not matched to a gene. The CDR3 consists of 14 residues. The full variable domain, completed using reference TRBV7-2 and TRBJ2-5, is GAGVSQSPSNKVTEKGKDVELRCDPISGHTALYWYRQSLGQGLEFLIYFQGNSAPDKSGLPSDRFSAERTGGSVSTLTIQRTQQEDSAVYLCASSPGLAVGTQYFGPGTRLLVL.

J is TRBJ2-5 and V is TRBV2, with a weak D call TRBD1 (5 bases). The last part of the DNA fits TRBJ2-7 better; the J call may be wrong. CDR1 is SNHLY and CDR2 is FYNNEI in the germline V gene. CDR3 length: 13 amino acids. The CDR3 is CASTQKGIYEQYF. Here the CDR3 DNA reads TGTGCCAGCACCCAGAAGGGGATCTACGAGCAGTACTTC.

Only a few counts were recorded for this clone. This chain connects TRBV5-5 to TRBJ2-1, with TRBD1 matching over 8 bases. With 3 bases clipped from V and 3 bases from J, the junction kept 8 bases outside the gene matches. Germline V CDR1 and CDR2: SGHKS, YYEKEE (reference sequence). The CDR3 extends over 16 amino acids. The CDR3 is CASSSSDRAFYNEQFF. The DNA for the CDR3 is TGTGCCAGCAGCTCCTCGGACAGGGCCTTCTACAATGAGCAGTTCTTC.

The chain combines TRBV6-5 with TRBJ1-3, with a possible D match to TRBD1 (6 bases). Trimming removed 7 bases from V and 2 bases from J, with 9 bases in between. This CDR3 spans 13 amino acids. Germline lookup yields CDR1 MNHEY and CDR2 SVGAGI. CDR3 loop: CASTHRAGNTIYF. CDR3 bases: TGTGCCAGCACCCACAGGGCTGGAAACACCATATATTTT.

This chain uses TRBV28 with TRBJ2-7; D perhaps matches TRBD1 (5 bases). CDR1 is MDHEN, CDR2 SYDVKM, per germline. CDR3 length: 14 amino acids. Trimming shortened V by 8 bases and J by 2 bases, and 16 bases separated the two germline ends. The CDR3 DNA reads TGTGCCAGCCAATCAGGGTTTCCACCCTACGAGCAGTACTTC. The encoded protein is CASQSGFPPYEQYF.

The chain joins TRBV7-8 to TRBJ2-7; TRBD2 agrees at 15 bases. The germline gives CDR1 SGHVS, CDR2 FQNEAQ. This CDR3 spans 16 amino acids. The junction had 6 bases not matched to a gene; V was cut back by 5 bases and J by 4 bases. CDR3 coding DNA: TGTGCCAGCAGCCCCGGGACTAGCGGGAGGTTATACGAGCAGTACTTC. Amino acids: CASSPGTSGRLYEQYF.